Listed below are T cell receptor beta chains from one sample, sequenced in a study of T cells in Graves' hyperthyroidism and ophthalmopathy. TCRdb processed the multiplex PCR reads anew with MiXCR; each CDR3 protein has one entry. The sample lists around 610,000 distinct CDR3 sequences; about 15% were seen once. Sequenced input: blood. Receptors originate from a woman in her thirties or forties with Graves' ophthalmopathy. CDR3s leave out the opening cysteine and the closing phenylalanine or tryptophan.

v_call cdr3_aa
TRBV24-1 ATSQGSTAYQETQY
TRBV7-8 ASSLAIRDNVLGYT
TRBV25-1 ASSESGELSTDTQY
TRBV6-1 ASSGGELF
TRBV19 ASTDMGRAPYEQY
TRBV20-1 SALLAGGNEQF
TRBV27 ASSLSLKGNQPQH
TRBV28 ASSSPSRTSRYEQY
TRBV2 ASIKVTDQETQY
TRBV6-2/TRBV6-3 ASSKNRVVRNTEAF
TRBV6-5 ASSYARGVVGEAF
TRBV19 ASAARGQGPEAF
TRBV7-9 ASRPRDSYEQY
TRBV11-1 ASSPPWIAAGANYEQY
TRBV6-1 ASSELQGARTEAF
TRBV6-4 ARVRDTTYEQY
TRBV19 ASSTLQSDTQY
TRBV2 ASSVPRGGHRNTGELF
TRBV6-5 ASSYSTRGFGNEQY
TRBV6-1 ASRESGTKKNIQY
TRBV18 ASSPSTVNYGYT
TRBV27 ASSLLTGGVAGVGEQY
TRBV7-2 AKRTGYGYT
TRBV19 ASSMTGTGFFDYGYT